Sequencing of this T cell receptor beta chain was carried out in a study of control samples from healthy donors and cancer patients. The repertoire was sequenced with immunoSEQ multiplex PCR; TCRdb's copy has only in-frame clones and lacks some. The table has approximately 100,000 clones, roughly 90% seen once. The CDR3 length is 14 residues. Germline values: CDR1 MNHEY, CDR2 SMNVEV (reference sequence). Trimming removed 6 bases at V and 4 bases at J, with 13 bases between. Sample: blood. This receptor was taken from a man younger than 40 in good health. The chain has TRBV27 and TRBJ1-5; D is undetermined. DNA of the CDR3: TGTGCCAGCAGAGAGGGCGTTTTAAATCAGCCCCAGCATTTT. It is translated as CASREGVLNQPQHF.